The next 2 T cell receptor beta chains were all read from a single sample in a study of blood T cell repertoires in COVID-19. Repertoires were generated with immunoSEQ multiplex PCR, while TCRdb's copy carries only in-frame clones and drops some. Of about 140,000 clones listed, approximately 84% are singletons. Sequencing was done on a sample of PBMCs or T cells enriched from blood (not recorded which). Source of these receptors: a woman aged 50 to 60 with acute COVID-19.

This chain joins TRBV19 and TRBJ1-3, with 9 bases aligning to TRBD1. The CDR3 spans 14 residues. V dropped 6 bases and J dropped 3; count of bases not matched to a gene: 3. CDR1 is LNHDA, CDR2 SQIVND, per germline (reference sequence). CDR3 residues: CASRDRGGGNTIYF. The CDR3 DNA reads TGTGCCAGTAGGGACAGGGGAGGTGGAAACACCATATATTTT.

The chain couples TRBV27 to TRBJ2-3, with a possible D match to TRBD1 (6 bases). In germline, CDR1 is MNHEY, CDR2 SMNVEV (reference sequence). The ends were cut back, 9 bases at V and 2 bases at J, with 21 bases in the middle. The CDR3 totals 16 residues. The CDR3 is CASANRGQTFTDTQYF. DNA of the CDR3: TGTGCCAGTGCCAACAGAGGACAGACATTCACAGATACGCAGTATTTT.